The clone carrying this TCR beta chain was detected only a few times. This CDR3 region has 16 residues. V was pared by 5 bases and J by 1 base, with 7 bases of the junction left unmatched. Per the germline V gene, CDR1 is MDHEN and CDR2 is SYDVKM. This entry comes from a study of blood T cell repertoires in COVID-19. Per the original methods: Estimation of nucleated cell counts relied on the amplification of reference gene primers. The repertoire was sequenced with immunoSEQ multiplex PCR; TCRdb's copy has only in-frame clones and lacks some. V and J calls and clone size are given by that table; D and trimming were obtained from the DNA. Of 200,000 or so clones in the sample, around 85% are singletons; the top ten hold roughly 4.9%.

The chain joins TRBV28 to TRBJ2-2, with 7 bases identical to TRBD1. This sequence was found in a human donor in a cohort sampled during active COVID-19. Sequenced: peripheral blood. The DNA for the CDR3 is TGTGCCAGCAGTCCCAGACAGGGAAGGAACACCGGGGAGCTGTTTTTT. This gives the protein CASSPRQGRNTGELFF. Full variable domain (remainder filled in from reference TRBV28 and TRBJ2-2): DVKVTQSSRYLVKRTGEKVFLECVQDMDHENMFWYRQDPGLGLRLIYFSYDVKMKEKGDIPEGYSVSREKKERFSLILESASTNQTSMYLCASSPRQGRNTGELFFGEGSRLTVL.